The clone carrying this TCR beta chain was seen more than once but under ten times. Amplification used 60 Vbeta primers and 13 Jbeta primers. This table comes from immunoSEQ multiplex PCR, and its TCRdb copy is limited to in-frame clones, with some not included. The sample consists of around 180,000 clones, around 81% of them appearing once. This sample was included in a study of cytomegalovirus exposure and HLA in healthy donors. Germline V gene lookup returns CDR1 LNHNV and CDR2 YYDKDF (reference sequence). This CDR3 spans 15 amino acids. The V end was cut by 0 bases, the J end by 3 bases, with 9 bases between.

Sequenced: PBMCs. This receptor was identified in a woman under 30 in good health and CMV-seropositive. This chain links TRBV15 with TRBJ1-3; D possibly corresponds to TRBD1 (6 bases). The CDR3 spells CATSREGASGNTIYF. The CDR3 DNA reads TGTGCCACCAGCAGAGAGGGGGCTAGTGGAAACACCATATATTTT.